The present TCR beta chain was sequenced within a study of cytomegalovirus exposure and HLA in healthy donors (dated by TCRdb to about 2017). Describing the broader study: According to an earlier analysis of 587 of the donors, 150 million to 200 million T cells yielded 117 million unique TCR beta sequences and 276 Gb of sequence data. Approximately 310 gigabases of sequencing data and approximately 85 million unique TCR sequences were included in an early release covering roughly 600 HLA-typed donors. Of the approximately 370 genotyped donors, 81% were placed in the genetic ancestry cluster associated with self-reported Caucasian donors. The study aimed to test whether signatures of past pathogen exposure could be identified by cataloging public T cell receptors. The T cell repertoires of under 750 subjects were profiled by immunosequencing and related to cytomegalovirus serostatus. Besides the first cohort of around 700 subjects, a separate validation cohort made up of some 110 different subjects was used. The study combined high-throughput TCR immunosequencing, statistical association of individual TCRs with disease status, and machine learning to predict cytomegalovirus infection status. A later analysis re-analyzed previously published TCR beta repertoires from approximately 670 donors and added high-resolution HLA genotyping to study TCR occurrence patterns. In the later analysis, no new phenotypic data were used to find candidate immune exposures; instead, reliance was placed on TCR beta sequences and their occurrence across donors. An earlier analysis of some 500 of the donors used high-throughput TCR beta sequencing to judge whether each TCR beta V gene segment behaved as functional or pseudogenic. Donor age, sex, ethnicity and CMV serostatus were compiled alongside the repertoire data. Genome-wide SNP genotypes for about three fifths of the 666 donors were used in a later genetic analysis, which treated that subset as a discovery cohort. All discovery cohort repertoires had been generated using a single sequencing platform. Both class I and class II loci were covered by HLA typing, at four-digit resolution. The number of donors typed differed by locus, with about 629-630 for A, B, C, DRB1 and DQB1, more than 500 for DQA1, 606 for DPA1, and over 400 for DPB1. A handful of DR-DQ haplotypes were treated as single units for association and clustering because of strong linkage in the cohort. On average, around 240,000 unique TCR beta nucleotide sequences were sequenced per donor among 398 genotyped donors of the cohort, with roughly 20% of those sequences being non-productive.

V was cut back by 3 bases and J by 11 bases, leaving a gap of 10 bases between them. Taken from the germline V gene, the CDR1 and CDR2 loops are WSHSY and SAAADI. The CDR3 contains 11 residues, cysteine and phenylalanine counted. Only the CDR3 portion is preserved as DNA: 33 bases, with reading frame beginning at the first base. The cohort comprised some 730 healthy bone marrow donors. At the time of sampling, all cohort members were nominally healthy, though unrecorded immune exposures were likely present. The donor was CMV seropositive and was included in the group of 270 or so seropositive cohort members. A peripheral blood sample was collected from each donor, and TCR beta sequencing was performed on peripheral blood mononuclear cells. The Qiagen DNeasy Blood Extraction Kit was used to extract genomic DNA from the blood cell samples. As concerns this clone: Its antigen remains undetermined. No much larger clone exists at a distance of one base, and base qualities are not known.

General study outcomes and caveats: Most CMV-associated TCR beta chains appeared to be HLA-restricted in a later analysis, and the HLA associations seemed to be driven largely by CMV exposure. This cohort had only TCR beta chains sequenced, and the lack of alpha or paired-chain data limited which features could be detected. Because some donors lacked HLA typing at each locus, the association tests relied only on the typed subset. A cluster of highly shared sequence variants was judged likely to represent a technical artifact of the sequencing pipeline. For the cohort, immune exposure information was limited to CMV serostatus. An earlier analysis of approximately 570 of the donors showed that most TCR beta V segments appeared in productive rearrangements either about 87% or about 30% of the time, which broadly matched IMGT annotations. The authors suggested that the approach could potentially be extended to other disease states and immunological phenotypes. The classifier was reported to diagnose cytomegalovirus status with high specificity and sensitivity in both the original cohort and the validation cohort. A further reported finding was that TCR beta sequences accurately predicted the HLA-A and HLA-B alleles for most subjects in the first cohort. Some IMGT-functional V segments, including TRBV6-2 and TRBV6-3, could not be told apart with the 87-base-pair reads, so those segments were excluded. In a later analysis, the rate of TCR association differed among HLA loci, with DRB1 alleles having the most associated TCRs and HLA-C alleles having the fewest. Correlated functional status among segregating V segments might be attributable to linkage disequilibrium, but an unknown experimental factor could not be ruled out. An association between a missense DCLRE1C variant and V-gene and J-gene trimming of TCR beta chains was found in a later genetic analysis and replicated in an independent cohort. According to a later analysis, parvovirus B19, influenza, CMV and Epstein-Barr virus appeared linked to several top co-occurrence clusters. In a later analysis, HLA-associated TCR beta chains showed more clonal expansion and lower generation probabilities than non-associated chains that were equally common. In vitro tests confirmed that a few of the cytomegalovirus-associated TCR beta chains recognize cytomegalovirus antigens. A later genetic analysis reported fewer N-insertions in productive TCRs among donors in an Asian-associated ancestry cluster than the roughly 700-donor mean. At a false discovery rate of 0.05, a later analysis linked 15,000 to 20,000 TCR beta sequences to specific HLA alleles. The study gave a list of more than 150 TCR beta chains associated with cytomegalovirus. Most TCR sequences were seen in very few donors, while some public TCRs were found in many individuals. Because counts were too low, more than 15 rarely observed V segments, including chromosome 9 orphons, were excluded from the earlier analysis of fewer than 650 of the donors. Sequencing depth was assumed to be roughly uniform across donors in the presence/absence analyses, though that assumption may not hold. Strong co-occurrence of HLA alleles, especially DR and DQ, made assigning TCR associations to individual alleles difficult.

The library was prepared using the immunoSEQ multiplex PCR assay. For the multiplex PCR, a mixture combining 60 forward primers for TCR Vbeta segments and 13 reverse primers for TCR Jbeta segments was used. The CDR3 region of rearranged TCR beta genes was amplified from genomic DNA with a multiplex PCR assay. The Illumina HiSeq System was used to sequence the amplified TCR beta libraries as 87-base-pair reads. The source study handled its data this way. In a later analysis, around 80 million unique TCR beta chains were counted across the roughly 670 repertoires, and roughly 11 million of these chains were shared by at least two donors. A nearest-neighbor algorithm error-corrected the raw reads and collapsed the reads into unique sequences, merging closely related sequences to remove PCR and sequencing errors. CDR3 sequences were aligned to IMGT reference sequences to assign V, D and J gene segments. For a sequence to be retained, at least a six-nucleotide match to both a V gene segment and a J gene segment was required. Rearrangements were called productive when the CDR3 lacked stop codons and stayed in frame with V and J; all others were non-productive. Following IMGT convention, CDR3 was defined as the stretch from the second conserved V-encoded cysteine to the conserved J-encoded phenylalanine. The earlier analysis of fewer than 750 of the donors excluded sequences that lacked an unambiguous match to a single V gene segment. In an earlier analysis of 587 of the donors, a V segment was called functional when productive rearrangements were above 56.7%, and segregating when the standard deviation between donors exceeded 5%. A statistical classification framework was built for diagnosing cytomegalovirus status from the catalog of TCR beta chain sequences. A later analysis assigned V and J genes by comparing TCR nucleotide sequences with IMGT/GENE-DB human TR gene sequences. A later analysis assigned CDR3 sequences and most-parsimonious VDJ recombination scenarios with the TCRdist pipeline. A later analysis defined each TCR beta chain by its CDR3 amino acid sequence plus V-gene family, and excluded reads lacking a unique V-gene family. In a later analysis, 450 to 600 highly shared, low-generation-probability nucleotide sequences were removed to address suspected cross-contamination and a sequencing artifact. A later analysis calculated a clonal expansion index for each public chain from normalized within-repertoire ranks of inferred template counts. In a later analysis, generation probabilities were computed using a VDJ recombination model fitted to out-of-frame rearrangements, and the results were checked against IGoR. A later analysis scored TCR-TCR, TCR-HLA and TCR-CMV co-occurrence with hypergeometric tests, applying a repertoire-size bias correction to TCR pairs. To estimate false discovery rates, a later analysis permuted the HLA or CMV assignments 20 times. A later analysis grouped co-occurring TCRs with DBSCAN, adding TCRdist sequence similarity when clustering within HLA-allele-positive subsets. For co-occurrence clustering, repertoires with fewer than 30,000 or more than 120,000 public chains were excluded, along with about five repertoires with anomalous nucleotide sharing. The table comes from immuneACCESS by way of TCRdb, which keeps in-frame sequences with V and J called. Part of the clones is missing from these tables; in studies checked, under half for an unresolved V gene and the rest for unknown reasons. V and J calls and clone size follow that table, whereas D and trimming were derived from the DNA. The sample table lists under 140,000 clones, over 60% of them with a count of one. Under 3% of the sample comes from the top ten.

The sample comprised PBMCs. The sequence was obtained from a woman in her fifties or sixties in good health and CMV-seropositive. This receptor chain uses TRBV10-2 and TRBJ1-2, with no reliable assignment of the D segment. DNA sequence: TGCGCCAGCAGTGACGGAGGCCATTACACCTTC. The encoded protein is CASSDGGHYTF.